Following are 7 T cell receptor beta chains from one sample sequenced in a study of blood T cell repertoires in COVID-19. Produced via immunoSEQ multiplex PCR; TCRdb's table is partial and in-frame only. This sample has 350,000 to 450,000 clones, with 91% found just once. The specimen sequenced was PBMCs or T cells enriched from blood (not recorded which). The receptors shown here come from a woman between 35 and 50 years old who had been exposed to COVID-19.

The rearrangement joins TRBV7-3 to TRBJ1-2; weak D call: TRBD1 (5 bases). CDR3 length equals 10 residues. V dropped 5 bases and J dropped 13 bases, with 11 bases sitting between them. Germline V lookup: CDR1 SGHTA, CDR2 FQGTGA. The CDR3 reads CASSIRQTTF. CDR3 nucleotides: TGTGCCAGCAGCATCCGACAGACCACCTTC.

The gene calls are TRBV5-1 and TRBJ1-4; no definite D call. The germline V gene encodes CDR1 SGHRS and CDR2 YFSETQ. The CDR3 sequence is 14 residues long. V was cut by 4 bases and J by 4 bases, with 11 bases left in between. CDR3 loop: CASSPTMVNEKLFF. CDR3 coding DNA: TGCGCCAGCAGCCCTACCATGGTTAATGAAAAACTGTTTTTT.

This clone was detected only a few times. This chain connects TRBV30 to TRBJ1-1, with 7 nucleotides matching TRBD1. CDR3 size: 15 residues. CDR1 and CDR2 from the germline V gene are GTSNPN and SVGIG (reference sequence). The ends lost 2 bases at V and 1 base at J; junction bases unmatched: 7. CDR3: CAWSKGAEGNTEAFF. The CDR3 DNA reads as TGTGCCTGGAGTAAGGGGGCTGAGGGGAACACTGAAGCTTTCTTT. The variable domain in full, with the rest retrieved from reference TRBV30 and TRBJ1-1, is SQTIHQWPATLVQPVGSPLSLECTVEGTSNPNLYWYRQAAGRGLQLLFYSVGIGQISSEVPQNLSASRPQDRQFILSSKKLLLSDSGFYLCAWSKGAEGNTEAFFGQGTRLTVV.

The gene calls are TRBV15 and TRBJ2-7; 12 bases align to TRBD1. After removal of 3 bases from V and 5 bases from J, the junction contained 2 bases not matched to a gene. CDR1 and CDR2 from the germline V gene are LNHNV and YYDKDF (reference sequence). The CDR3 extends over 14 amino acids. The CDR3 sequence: CATSSRDRGHEQYF. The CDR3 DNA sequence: TGTGCCACCAGCAGCCGGGACAGGGGGCACGAGCAGTACTTC.

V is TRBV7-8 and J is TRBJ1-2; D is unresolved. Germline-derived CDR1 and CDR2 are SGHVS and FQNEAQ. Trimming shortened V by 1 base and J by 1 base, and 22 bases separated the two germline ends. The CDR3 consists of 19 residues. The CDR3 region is CASSLGSRDYSRGNYGYTF. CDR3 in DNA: TGTGCCAGCAGCTTAGGGAGCCGGGATTACTCCCGTGGTAACTATGGCTACACCTTC.

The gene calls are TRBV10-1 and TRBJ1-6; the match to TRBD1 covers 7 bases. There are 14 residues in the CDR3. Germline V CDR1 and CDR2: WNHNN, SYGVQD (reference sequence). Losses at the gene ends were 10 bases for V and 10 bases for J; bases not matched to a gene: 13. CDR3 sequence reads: CATYPGTVGSPLHF. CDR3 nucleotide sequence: TGCGCCACTTATCCGGGGACAGTCGGCTCACCCCTCCACTTT.

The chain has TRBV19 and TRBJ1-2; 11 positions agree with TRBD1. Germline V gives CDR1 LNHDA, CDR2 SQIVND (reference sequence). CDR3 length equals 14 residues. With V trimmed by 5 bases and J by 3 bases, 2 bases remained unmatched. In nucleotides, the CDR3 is TGTGCCAGTAGTCCGGGACAGGGGGACTATGGCTACACCTTC. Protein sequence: CASSPGQGDYGYTF.